Listed below are T cell receptor beta chains from one sample, sequenced in a study of shared clonotypes between healthy human individuals. Produced via immunoSEQ multiplex PCR; TCRdb's table is partial and in-frame only. This sample carries 1.5 million to 2.5 million clones, approximately 95% of them seen once, and the ten largest clones take 1% to 1.5%. Input material: naive CD8+ T cells sorted from blood. These TCRs come from a man aged 18-30 years in good health. CDR3s include the opening cysteine and the closing phenylalanine or tryptophan. A D gene is named only where the DNA matches it firmly. A row's size may be missing; if present it is once, few, many or a size class.

j_call clone_size d_call v_call cdr3_aa cdr3_nt
TRBJ2-3 - TRBD1 TRBV27 CASSRQGADTQYF TGTGCCAGCAGTCGACAGGGGGCGGATACGCAGTATTTT
TRBJ2-5 - - TRBV7-9 CASTWGETQYF TGTGCCAGCACCTGGGGAGAGACCCAGTACTTC
TRBJ2-1 - - TRBV4-1 CASKAGLYNEQFF TGCGCCAGCAAGGCGGGGCTCTACAATGAGCAGTTCTTC
TRBJ1-1 - - TRBV16 CASSQGVNTEAFF TGTGCCAGCAGCCAAGGGGTCAACACTGAAGCTTTCTTT
TRBJ2-4 - - TRBV7-3 CASSLMGNGDIQYF TGTGCCAGCAGCTTAATGGGGAATGGGGACATTCAGTACTTC
TRBJ2-1 - - TRBV30 CAWSAGSSSYNEQFF TGTGCCTGGAGTGCAGGGTCGAGCTCCTACAATGAGCAGTTCTTC
TRBJ2-7 - TRBD1 TRBV4-3 CASSQEVGQGIYEQYF TGCGCCAGCAGCCAAGAAGTCGGACAGGGTATCTACGAGCAGTACTTC
TRBJ2-3 - TRBD2 TRBV29-1 CSAVIAGWGDTQYF TGTAGCGCTGTGATAGCGGGGTGGGGTGATACGCAGTATTTT
TRBJ1-1 - - TRBV7-2 CASSLEWGMNTEAFF TGTGCCAGCAGCTTAGAGTGGGGCATGAACACTGAAGCTTTCTTT
TRBJ2-1 - - TRBV6-5 CASSSTGYNEQFF TGTGCCAGCAGTTCAACAGGGTACAATGAGCAGTTCTTC
TRBJ2-5 - - TRBV9 CASSETGVQETQYF TGTGCCAGCAGCGAGACAGGCGTCCAAGAGACCCAGTACTTC
TRBJ1-6 - - TRBV4-1 CASSPRDRSSYNSPLHF TGCGCCAGCAGCCCGCGGGACCGGAGCTCCTATAATTCACCCCTCCACTTT
TRBJ2-7 - - TRBV5-4 CASSLERASYEQYF TGTGCCAGCAGCTTGGAGCGGGCCTCCTACGAGCAGTACTTC
TRBJ1-1 - TRBD1 TRBV27 CASSFSQGESNTEAFF TGTGCCAGCAGTTTTTCTCAGGGGGAATCTAACACTGAAGCTTTCTTT
TRBJ2-1 - - TRBV5-4 CASSPMGSALNEQFF TGTGCCAGCAGCCCCATGGGTAGCGCTTTAAATGAGCAGTTCTTC
TRBJ2-2 - TRBD1 TRBV10-3 CAISWDRSTGGGGGELFF TGTGCCATCAGTTGGGATCGTTCGACAGGGGGCGGCGGCGGGGAGCTGTTTTTT
TRBJ2-7 - TRBD1 TRBV7-6 CASSFRTGGDYEQYF TGTGCCAGCAGCTTCAGGACAGGGGGGGACTACGAGCAGTACTTC
TRBJ2-6 - - TRBV7-6 CASSLGRSGANVLTF TGTGCCAGCAGCTTAGGTCGCTCTGGGGCCAACGTCCTGACTTTC
TRBJ2-6 - TRBD2 TRBV13 CASSSPSGAGDGANVLTF TGTGCCAGCAGCTCCCCCTCGGGAGCGGGAGATGGGGCCAACGTCCTGACTTTC
TRBJ2-7 - TRBD1 TRBV29-1 CSVEGGQESYEQYF TGCAGCGTTGAAGGGGGACAGGAGAGCTACGAGCAGTACTTC
TRBJ2-3 - - TRBV21-1 CASSKAGRGPITDTQYF TGTGCCAGCAGCAAAGCGGGGCGGGGGCCGATCACAGATACGCAGTATTTT
TRBJ2-2 - - TRBV11-2 CASSLDQAAANTGELFF TGTGCCAGCAGCTTAGATCAAGCGGCCGCGAACACCGGGGAGCTGTTTTTT
TRBJ2-1 once - TRBV6-1 CASSALVSGLSYNEQFF TGTGCCAGCAGTGCCCTCGTTAGTGGGCTCTCCTACAATGAGCAGTTCTTC
TRBJ2-1 - - TRBV10-3 CAIGGAGYNEQFF TGTGCCATCGGGGGGGCGGGTTACAATGAGCAGTTCTTC
TRBJ2-7 once - TRBV2 CASGTGSWREQYF TGTGCCAGCGGAACAGGGTCTTGGCGCGAGCAGTACTTC
TRBJ2-7 - - TRBV2 CASSDSPGGPYEQYF TGTGCCAGCAGTGACAGCCCTGGGGGCCCGTACGAGCAGTACTTC
TRBJ2-5 - - TRBV6-6 CASSPEFREETQYF TGTGCCAGCAGTCCCGAGTTCAGAGAAGAGACCCAGTACTTC
TRBJ1-1 - TRBD1 TRBV25-1 CASRSRTGETVGTEAFF TGTGCCAGCAGATCACGGACAGGGGAAACCGTGGGCACTGAAGCTTTCTTT
TRBJ2-7 - - TRBV6-5 CASSHLATYEQYF TGTGCCAGCAGTCACCTAGCTACCTACGAGCAGTACTTC